The clone carrying this TCR beta chain was counted once. Per the study methods: Reference gene primer amplification gave estimated nucleated cell counts. Repertoires were generated with immunoSEQ multiplex PCR, while TCRdb's copy carries only in-frame clones and drops some. V and J calls and clone size follow that table, whereas D and trimming were derived from the DNA. The sample lists some 150,000 clones, 84% occurring once. The record originates from a study of blood T cell repertoires in COVID-19. Those enrolled, adults aged about 18 to 89 years, came from 24 US areas. Germline assignment: CDR1 SQVTM and CDR2 ANQGSEA. This CDR3 is built from 13 residues.

This sequence originates from a woman aged 50 to 60 who had been exposed to COVID-19. Sequencing input: PBMCs or T cells enriched from blood (not recorded which). The chain is built from TRBV29-1 and TRBJ2-7; 10 bases are shared with TRBD2. The CDR3 nucleotides are TGCAGGACTATAGCGGGAGGCTCCTACGAGCAGTACTTC. Amino acid sequence: CRTIAGGSYEQYF.